This passage covers 28 T cell receptor beta chains from one sample sequenced in a study of blood T cell repertoires in COVID-19 (dated by TCRdb to the early 2020s). The library was obtained by the immunoSEQ multiplex PCR assay. As stored in TCRdb, this immuneACCESS dataset retains in-frame rearrangements with V and J assigned. A fraction of the clones does not appear; measured against another copy, unresolved V genes explain less than half of the discrepancy, and the remainder lacks a known reason. The sample table holds about 480,000 clones, of which roughly 91% were seen once. The ten largest clones capture 4.3% of the sample. Source material: peripheral blood. The receptors here all came from a woman aged 25 to 45 with acute or convalescent COVID-19.

The chain joins TRBV5-8 to TRBJ2-7; 7 bases match TRBD1. The ends lost 4 bases at V and 3 bases at J; junction bases unmatched: 7. There are 14 residues in the CDR3. Germline CDR1 SGHTS, CDR2 YDEGEE. CDR3 residues: CASSRDPGGYEQYF. DNA of the CDR3: TGTGCCAGCAGCCGCGATCCAGGGGGCTACGAGCAGTACTTC.

V is TRBV4-2 and J is TRBJ1-5; D gene ambiguous. The CDR3 length is 17 residues. The germline V and J ends were trimmed by 4 bases and 2 bases, with 18 bases remaining between them. Germline V gene data show CDR1 as LGHNA and CDR2 as YNFKEQ. This chain's CDR3 is CASSPQLEGGGNQPQHF. CDR3 DNA: TGTGCCAGCAGCCCCCAGCTGGAGGGCGGCGGCAATCAGCCCCAGCATTTT.

The chain has TRBV5-4 and TRBJ2-5; TRBD2 matches at 8 bases. V lost 4 bases and J lost 4; bases outside the gene matches: 12. The germline CDR1 and CDR2 sequences are SGHNT and YYREEE (reference sequence). The CDR3 sequence is 16 residues long. The CDR3 DNA reads TGTGCCAGCAGCACCCAACCTCGGGGGGGCCCAGAGACCCAGTACTTC. Protein: CASSTQPRGGPETQYF.

This clone was seen once. J is TRBJ2-5 and V is TRBV18, with 7 bases that match TRBD2. Germline assignment: CDR1 KGHSH and CDR2 LQKENI. This CDR3 region has 17 residues. V gave up 1 base and J gave up 4 bases; unmatched junction bases: 12. The CDR3 DNA follows: TGTGCCAGCTCACCACGAGGAGCGGGGTCTTTGGGAGAGACCCAGTACTTC. It translates to CASSPRGAGSLGETQYF. Based on the CDR3 plus reference TRBV18 and TRBJ2-5, the full variable domain is NAGVMQNPRHLVRRRGQEARLRCSPMKGHSHVYWYRQLPEEGLKFMVYLQKENIIDESGMPKERFSAEFPKEGPSILRIQQVVRGDSAAYFCASSPRGAGSLGETQYFGPGTRLLVL.

The count of this clone is one. The chain combines TRBV6-6 with TRBJ1-4, with 9 bases identical to TRBD1. CDR1 and CDR2 (germline): MNHNY, SVGAGI (reference sequence). The CDR3 is 16 residues long. The V gene end was trimmed by 6 bases and the J gene end by 3 bases; junction bases not matched to a gene: 8. In nucleotides, the CDR3 is TGTGCCAGCAGCTACCAACAGGGGGCGTCTAATGAAAAACTGTTTTTT. This gives the protein CASSYQQGASNEKLFF.

V and J are TRBV6-5 and TRBJ1-5, with TRBD1 matching 7 bases. Trimming removed 8 bases from V and 4 bases from J; junction bases left unmatched: 8. Per the germline V gene, CDR1 is MNHEY and CDR2 is SVGAGI. The CDR3 runs to 14 residues. CDR3 residues: CASPPPGGNQPQHF. The CDR3 coding sequence is TGTGCCAGCCCCCCGCCAGGGGGGAATCAGCCCCAGCATTTT.

The chain uses TRBV19 and TRBJ1-6; D possibly corresponds to TRBD1 (5 bases). Trimming took off 6 bases at V and 4 bases at J, with 13 bases between the two ends. The CDR3 loop spans 15 amino acids. In germline, CDR1 is LNHDA, CDR2 SQIVND (reference sequence). The CDR3 region has the DNA TGTGCCAGTAGAGGTGACAGAAATTATAATTCACCCCTCCACTTT. Residues: CASRGDRNYNSPLHF.

The rearrangement links TRBV7-9 to TRBJ2-5, with 9 positions matching TRBD2. CDR1 is SEHNR, CDR2 FQNEAQ, per germline (reference sequence). This CDR3 region has 18 residues. With 1 base clipped from V and 1 base from J, the junction kept 10 bases outside the gene matches. CDR3 nucleotide sequence: TGTGCCAGCAGCTTAGGTTCATTTACTAGCGGGCGCCAAGAGACCCAGTACTTC. Translated, it gives CASSLGSFTSGRQETQYF.

The V gene is TRBV2, the J gene TRBJ1-1, with TRBD1 as a possible D gene (5 bases). There are 14 residues in the CDR3. The ends were cut back, 8 bases at V and 1 base at J, with 14 bases in the middle. Germline V gives CDR1 SNHLY, CDR2 FYNNEI. Here the CDR3 DNA reads TGTGCCAGCGAGGTGGACGGGGGGAACACTGAAGCTTTCTTT. Its protein product is CASEVDGGNTEAFF. Looking up the rest from reference TRBV2 and TRBJ1-1 gives the full variable domain: EPEVTQTPSHQVTQMGQEVILRCVPISNHLYFYWYRQILGQKVEFLVSFYNNEISEKSEIFDDQFSVERPDGSNFTLKIRSTKLEDSAMYFCASEVDGGNTEAFFGQGTRLTVV.

As concerns this clone: The sample has other DNA sequences that encode this CDR3 too. The chain uses TRBV2 and TRBJ2-1, with a weak D call TRBD2 (5 bases). The CDR3 consists of 11 residues. Trimming stripped 8 bases from V and 7 bases from J, with 9 bases between. CDR1 and CDR2 (germline): SNHLY, FYNNEI. The CDR3 loop is CASGRVNEQFF. CDR3 sequence (DNA): TGTGCCAGCGGGCGGGTAAATGAGCAGTTCTTC.

The gene calls are TRBV6-1 and TRBJ2-1, with D unclear. The CDR3 consists of 16 residues. Per the germline V gene, CDR1 is MNHNS and CDR2 is SASEGT. Trimming left V 1 base short and J 0 bases short, with 10 bases between. The CDR3 coding sequence is TGTGCCAGCAGTGAAGAGCACAGACGCTCCTACAATGAGCAGTTCTTC. This gives the protein CASSEEHRRSYNEQFF.

This clone was counted between two and nine times. The genes are TRBV7-8 and TRBJ1-5; no clear D gene. V lost 1 base and J lost 4, with 8 bases in between. CDR1 is SGHVS, CDR2 FQNEAQ, per germline. The CDR3 is 14 residues long. This CDR3 is CASSLGLGNQPQHF. DNA of the CDR3: TGTGCCAGCAGCTTAGGGCTAGGTAATCAGCCCCAGCATTTT.

This clone has a single count. The chain combines TRBV6-5 with TRBJ2-7, with a weak D call TRBD2 (5 bases). The CDR3 covers 14 residues. Germline V CDR1 and CDR2: MNHEY, SVGAGI. Between the trimmed V and J ends, which lost 5 bases and 4 bases, there was a span of 15 bases. The CDR3: CASSPRLASYEQYF. The CDR3 coding sequence is TGTGCCAGCAGTCCCCGGCTAGCCTCTTACGAGCAGTACTTC.

This clone was observed a single time. The chain employs TRBV30 and TRBJ2-1; 7 bases agree with TRBD1. Trimming at V came to 4 bases and at J to 6 bases, leaving 6 bases not matched to a gene. The CDR3 covers 13 residues. Looked up from germline, CDR1 is GTSNPN and CDR2 is SVGIG (reference sequence). This CDR3 is CAWTSYRGNEQFF. The CDR3 DNA reads TGTGCCTGGACCTCATACAGGGGCAATGAGCAGTTCTTC.

A remark on this clone: The sample has other DNA sequences that encode this CDR3 too. V is TRBV5-6 and J is TRBJ1-1; D is ambiguous. The V end was cut by 2 bases, the J end by 1 base, with 6 bases between. Germline V CDR1 and CDR2: SGHDT, YYEEEE. The CDR3 contains 13 residues. Here the CDR3 reads CASSLASNTEAFF. In DNA, the CDR3 is TGTGCCAGCAGCTTAGCCTCGAACACTGAAGCTTTCTTT. The variable domain in full, completed from reference TRBV5-6 and TRBJ1-1, reads DAGVTQSPTHLIKTRGQQVTLRCSPKSGHDTVSWYQQALGQGPQFIFQYYEEEERQRGNFPDRFSGHQFPNYSSELNVNALLLGDSALYLCASSLASNTEAFFGQGTRLTVV.

The J gene is TRBJ2-5, the V gene TRBV9; 9 bases fit TRBD1. This CDR3 comprises 14 residues. The germline CDR1 and CDR2 sequences are SGDLS and YYNGEE. Germline trimming cut 3 bases from V and 5 bases from J; bases unmatched to any gene: 5. CDR3 coding DNA: TGTGCCAGCAGCGCCGGGACAGGGACGGAGACCCAGTACTTC. It is translated as CASSAGTGTETQYF.

The J gene is TRBJ1-4, the V gene TRBV30, with 8 bases matching TRBD1. There are 14 residues in the CDR3. CDR1 and CDR2 (germline): GTSNPN, SVGIG (reference sequence). Trimming at V came to 1 base and at J to 5 bases, leaving 3 bases not matched to a gene. The CDR3 region is CAWSGDRKNEKLFF. The CDR3 coding sequence is TGTGCCTGGAGTGGGGACAGGAAAAATGAAAAACTGTTTTTT.

The chain couples TRBV5-1 to TRBJ1-4; possible D gene TRBD1, 5 bases. Trimming removed 4 bases at V and 0 bases at J, with 13 bases between. The CDR3 contains 16 residues. Germline V gene data show CDR1 as SGHRS and CDR2 as YFSETQ. CDR3 in amino acids: CASSPSGGATNEKLFF. CDR3 coding DNA: TGCGCCAGCAGCCCTTCGGGGGGAGCAACTAATGAAAAACTGTTTTTT.

The chain recombines TRBV5-8 with TRBJ1-4, with 8 bases fitting TRBD1. V was clipped by 6 bases and J by 2 bases; unmatched bases: 6. Germline CDR1 is SGHTS and CDR2 is YDEGEE. CDR3 length: 15 residues. The CDR3 loop is CASNNRGYTNEKLFF. The CDR3 nucleotides are TGTGCCAGCAACAACAGGGGGTACACTAATGAAAAACTGTTTTTT. Looking up the rest from reference TRBV5-8 and TRBJ1-4 gives the full variable domain: EAGVTQSPTHLIKTRGQQATLRCSPISGHTSVYWYQQALGLGLQFLLWYDEGEERNRGNFPPRFSGRQFPNYSSELNVNALELEDSALYLCASNNRGYTNEKLFFGSGTQLSVL.

The chain couples TRBV21-1 to TRBJ1-2. TRBV21-1 is a known pseudogene. This CDR3 comprises 13 residues. This CDR3 is CASTNGGTVGYTF. CDR3 DNA sequence: TGTGCCAGCACCAATGGCGGGACGGTCGGCTACACCTTC.

The chain uses TRBV11-2 and TRBJ2-1; a possible D gene is TRBD1 (6 bases). Per the germline V gene, CDR1 is SGHAT and CDR2 is FQNNGV. The CDR3 is made up of 15 amino acids. V was clipped by 5 bases and J by 1 base, with 12 bases between them. The CDR3 DNA sequence: TGTGCCAGCAGCCCGCTACAGGGTTCCTACAATGAGCAGTTCTTC. Encoded protein: CASSPLQGSYNEQFF.

This chain joins TRBV7-6 and TRBJ1-4; 9 bases are shared with TRBD1. Germline-derived CDR1 and CDR2 are SGHVS and FNYEAQ. The CDR3 consists of 20 residues. The ends lost 5 bases at V and 4 bases at J; junction bases unmatched: 20. The CDR3 region has the DNA TGTGCCAGCAGCACGAGGGGGGGACAGGGTCATATGGGTTATAATGAAAAACTGTTTTTT. It codes for CASSTRGGQGHMGYNEKLFF.

This chain links TRBV10-3 with TRBJ2-3; 9 nucleotides line up with TRBD1. Germline V gene data show CDR1 as ENHRY and CDR2 as SYGVKD. The CDR3 extends over 13 amino acids. V trimming: 6 bases; J trimming: 3 bases; junction bases outside the gene matches: 1. This CDR3 is CAIRGQGTDTQYF. CDR3 DNA: TGTGCCATCAGGGGACAGGGTACAGATACGCAGTATTTT.

The V and J genes are TRBV5-6 and TRBJ2-3; TRBD1 is a possible D gene (6 bases). Germline-derived CDR1 and CDR2 are SGHDT and YYEEEE. This CDR3 region has 13 residues. V was clipped by 1 base and J by 4 bases, with 7 bases between them. CDR3 in amino acids: CASSLPGADTQYF. As DNA, the CDR3 is TGTGCCAGCAGCTTGCCAGGGGCAGATACGCAGTATTTT.

CDR3 nucleotides: TGCGCCAGCAGCCCTACAGGGAAGAACACTGAAGCTTTCTTT. Translated: CASSPTGKNTEAFF. The J gene is TRBJ1-1, the V gene TRBV5-1, with D possibly being TRBD1 (6 bases). CDR3 size: 14 residues. V was cut by 4 bases and J by 1 base, with 11 bases left in between. Per germline, CDR1 SGHRS and CDR2 YFSETQ.

This clone was seen once. The rearrangement joins TRBV4-2 to TRBJ2-7; no firm D call. V gave up 7 bases and J gave up 6 bases, with 19 bases separating them. There are 14 residues in the CDR3. Germline assignment: CDR1 LGHNA and CDR2 YNFKEQ. The CDR3 DNA sequence: TGTGCCAGCAACCTAAACCCCTATTCAGGCGAGCAGTACTTC. Translation: CASNLNPYSGEQYF.

The CDR3 is CASSTRQRQETQYF. In DNA, the CDR3 is TGTGCCAGCAGCACCCGACAGCGTCAAGAGACCCAGTACTTC. The V call is TRBV7-6, the J call TRBJ2-5; TRBD1 might be the D (5 bases). The V gene lost 5 bases and the J gene lost 2 bases, with 12 bases spanning the gap. Germline assignment: CDR1 SGHVS and CDR2 FNYEAQ. This CDR3 comprises 14 residues.

The chain links TRBV6-5 to TRBJ2-3, with D possibly TRBD1 on 6 matching bases. V was clipped by 6 bases and J by 7 bases, with 14 bases between them. Looked up from germline, CDR1 is MNHEY and CDR2 is SVGAGI. The CDR3 runs to 13 residues. In DNA form, the CDR3 reads TGTGCCAGCAGGCAGGGGCTGGGGAATACGCAGTATTTT. Protein product: CASRQGLGNTQYF.